These 2 T cell receptor beta chains came from one sample sequenced in a study of shared clonotypes between healthy human individuals (dated by TCRdb to the early 2020s). Receptors were amplified or captured by the immunoSEQ multiplex PCR assay. Sourced from immuneACCESS, this table was stored by TCRdb with only in-frame sequences that have V and J called. A share of the clones is absent; for the studies checked, an unresolved V gene accounts for under half, and the remainder has no known explanation. The sample table holds some 2,000,000 clones, of which approximately 96% were seen once. Approximately 0.13% of the sample is taken by the ten largest. Sequenced input: naive CD4+ T cells sorted from blood. The cell subset or site label on this specimen signifies: CD45RA+ positively selected. The source of these receptors is a man aged 18 to 29 in good health.

The chain has TRBV30 and TRBJ2-1; 10 positions match TRBD2. This CDR3 is built from 14 residues. Germline V gene data show CDR1 as GTSNPN and CDR2 as SVGIG (reference sequence). V trimming: 3 bases; J trimming: 7 bases; junction bases outside the gene matches: 6. The CDR3 spells CAWSASGRKNEQFF. The CDR3 DNA follows: TGTGCCTGGAGCGCTAGCGGGAGAAAGAATGAGCAGTTCTTC.

The CDR3 loop reads CASSQEARVGYEQYF. DNA for the CDR3: TGCGCCAGCAGCCAAGAAGCAAGGGTAGGCTACGAGCAGTACTTC. This chain uses TRBV4-3 with TRBJ2-7; D call uncertain. With 0 bases removed from V and 3 bases from J, the gap between germline ends came to 12 bases. Looked up from germline, CDR1 is LGHNA and CDR2 is YSLEER. The CDR3 spans 15 residues.